These 32 T cell receptor beta chains originate from one sample sequenced in a study of OX40 agonist ivuxolimab in advanced cancers. The method was immunoSEQ multiplex PCR; TCRdb's version includes in-frame clones alone and lacks a portion of them. The data contain about 16,000 clones, almost 85% of them singletons. Material: CD4+ or CD8+ T cells sorted from blood, obtained in a trial of the OX40 agonist ivuxolimab. These receptors all come from an adult with an advanced solid tumor such as melanoma, head and neck, liver or kidney cancer.

This clone has a single count. V is TRBV7-6 and J is TRBJ1-1; D remains unclear. Trimming shortened V by 1 base and J by 1 base, and 10 bases separated the two germline ends. Germline V gene lookup returns CDR1 SGHVS and CDR2 FNYEAQ. The CDR3 extends over 15 amino acids. The CDR3 loop reads CASSLVQIENTEAFF. CDR3 nucleotides: TGTGCCAGCAGCTTAGTACAGATCGAGAACACTGAAGCTTTCTTT.

V is TRBV15 and J is TRBJ2-5; weak D call: TRBD2 (6 bases). V was shortened by 5 bases and J by 1 base, with 20 bases between the two germline ends. The germline V gene encodes CDR1 LNHNV and CDR2 YYDKDF (reference sequence). This CDR3 has 17 amino acids. For the CDR3, the DNA is TGTGCCACCAGCTCCACCCGGGGCGGGGAGGTCCAAGAGACCCAGTACTTC. Translation gives CATSSTRGGEVQETQYF.

V gene TRBV2 combines with J gene TRBJ2-1; 12 nucleotides line up with TRBD2. V lost 5 bases and J lost 7; bases outside the gene matches: 3. The CDR3 is made up of 14 amino acids. Germline V gene data show CDR1 as SNHLY and CDR2 as FYNNEI. This CDR3 is CASSWTSGANEQFF. The CDR3 nucleotides read TGTGCCAGCAGTTGGACTAGCGGGGCAAATGAGCAGTTCTTC. The entire variable domain, with the rest obtained from reference TRBV2 and TRBJ2-1, is as follows: EPEVTQTPSHQVTQMGQEVILRCVPISNHLYFYWYRQILGQKVEFLVSFYNNEISEKSEIFDDQFSVERPDGSNFTLKIRSTKLEDSAMYFCASSWTSGANEQFFGPGTRLTVL.

CDR3 sequence reads: CASSSLAVWDTQYF. The CDR3 DNA reads TGTGCCAGCAGCTCCTTAGCGGTCTGGGATACGCAGTATTTT. The chain recombines TRBV7-2 with TRBJ2-3; perhaps TRBD2 as D (6 bases). Trimming took 4 bases from V and 6 from J, leaving 14 bases between them. Germline V gene sequence: CDR1 SGHTA, CDR2 FQGNSA. This CDR3 comprises 14 residues.

The rearrangement uses TRBV2 and TRBJ2-1; TRBD1 is a possible D gene (6 bases). The CDR3 contains 13 residues. CDR1 is SNHLY and CDR2 is FYNNEI in the germline V gene. V was cut by 10 bases and J by 5 bases, with 15 bases left in between. Here the CDR3 DNA reads TGTGCCAACCTCAAGACAGGAGACAATGAGCAGTTCTTC. Encoded protein: CANLKTGDNEQFF.

This chain uses TRBV5-6 with TRBJ2-7; 8 bases line up with TRBD1. V was pared by 4 bases and J by 1 base, with 10 bases of the junction left unmatched. CDR1 and CDR2 from the germline V gene are SGHDT and YYEEEE. The CDR3 sequence is 16 residues long. The CDR3 protein is CASSVDRAQRSYEQYF. In nucleotides, the CDR3 is TGTGCCAGCAGCGTGGACAGGGCTCAGAGATCCTACGAGCAGTACTTC.

This clone has a single count. The rearrangement joins TRBV9 to TRBJ2-3, with TRBD1 matching 10 bases. Germline V CDR1 and CDR2: SGDLS, YYNGEE. V was clipped by 3 bases and J by 2 bases; unmatched bases: 6. The CDR3 is 16 amino acids. The CDR3 nucleotides are TGTGCCAGCAGCGAGGGGACAGGGGCCGCCACAGATACGCAGTATTTT. Translated: CASSEGTGAATDTQYF.

This chain uses TRBV4-3 with TRBJ1-1; D is perhaps TRBD1 (5 bases). This CDR3 comprises 15 residues. The V and J ends lost 0 bases and 1 base respectively, with 9 bases between them. The V gene's germline CDR1 is LGHNA and CDR2 YSLEER. The CDR3 region is CASSQDGAGNTEAFF. CDR3 bases: TGCGCCAGCAGCCAAGATGGGGCAGGGAACACTGAAGCTTTCTTT.

The chain is built from TRBV7-9 and TRBJ2-1; 7 nucleotides line up with TRBD2. Germline lookup yields CDR1 SEHNR and CDR2 FQNEAQ (reference sequence). V shed 5 bases, J shed 2 bases, and the junction held 6 bases outside the gene matches. This CDR3 is built from 15 residues. This CDR3 reads CASSQTRGAYNEQFF. CDR3 coding DNA: TGTGCCAGCAGCCAAACCCGGGGGGCCTACAATGAGCAGTTCTTC.

The V gene is TRBV15, the J gene TRBJ2-3; D is unclear. Germline V gives CDR1 LNHNV, CDR2 YYDKDF (reference sequence). The CDR3 loop spans 17 amino acids. The ends were cut back, 3 bases at V and 2 bases at J, with 18 bases in the middle. The CDR3: CATSSAGWAAPTDTQYF. The CDR3 DNA reads TGTGCCACCAGCAGCGCCGGGTGGGCGGCCCCCACAGATACGCAGTATTTT.

This chain links TRBV27 with TRBJ2-1, with D maybe TRBD2 (5 bases). Looked up from germline, CDR1 is MNHEY and CDR2 is SMNVEV (reference sequence). CDR3 length equals 16 residues. Trimming removed 5 bases at V and 6 bases at J, with 20 bases between. CDR3 in DNA: TGTGCCAGCAGTGCATATCAACAAGAAGGGAGCAATGAGCAGTTCTTC. Translated, it gives CASSAYQQEGSNEQFF.

The chain combines TRBV4-3 with TRBJ2-7; 8 positions match TRBD1. Germline CDR1 reads LGHNA; CDR2 reads YSLEER. With 0 bases clipped from V and 3 bases from J, the junction kept 13 bases outside the gene matches. The CDR3 runs to 18 residues. DNA of the CDR3: TGCGCCAGCAGCCAAGATGGGGACAGGTCCCGAGTCGGCTACGAGCAGTACTTC. Translated: CASSQDGDRSRVGYEQYF.

The V gene is TRBV4-1, the J gene TRBJ2-1, with 15 bases that match TRBD2. This CDR3 is built from 20 residues. The trim removed 7 bases at V and 1 base at J, leaving 14 bases unmatched. Germline loops: CDR1 MGHRA, CDR2 YSYEKL. The DNA for the CDR3 is TGCGCCAGCAAGTACTCCGGGACTAGCGGGGGGTTTGGGTCCTACAATGAGCAGTTCTTC. The encoded protein is CASKYSGTSGGFGSYNEQFF.

V gene TRBV7-9 combines with J gene TRBJ1-1, with D hard to call. V dropped 9 bases and J dropped 1 base, with 12 bases sitting between them. Looked up from germline, CDR1 is SEHNR and CDR2 is FQNEAQ (reference sequence). CDR3 size: 13 residues. The CDR3 region has the DNA TGTGCCAGTAAGGGCCCCGGGAACACTGAAGCTTTCTTT. It codes for CASKGPGNTEAFF.

This chain connects TRBV2 to TRBJ2-7; no reliable D call. Germline V gene data show CDR1 as SNHLY and CDR2 as FYNNEI. Trimming shortened V by 3 bases and J by 2 bases, and 8 bases separated the two germline ends. The CDR3 runs to 13 residues. CDR3 region: CASSEVVAYEQYF. For the CDR3, the DNA is TGTGCCAGCAGTGAGGTGGTGGCCTACGAGCAGTACTTC.

This chain joins TRBV6-4 and TRBJ1-1; D not certain. Germline V CDR1 and CDR2: MRHNA, SNTAGT. The CDR3 is 16 amino acids. V lost 5 bases, J lost 2 bases, and 18 bases lay in between. The chain's CDR3 is CASSLPTREINTEAFF. The CDR3 nucleotides are TGTGCCAGCAGTCTCCCGACGAGGGAGATCAACACTGAAGCTTTCTTT.

Here the CDR3 reads CASSLVRYTEAFF. In nucleotides, the CDR3 is TGTGCCAGCAGCTTAGTACGGTACACTGAAGCTTTCTTT. This sequence joins TRBV7-8 and TRBJ1-1, with no clear D. This CDR3 has 13 amino acids. CDR1 and CDR2 (germline): SGHVS, FQNEAQ. With 1 base removed from V and 3 bases from J, the gap between germline ends came to 6 bases.

The J gene is TRBJ2-2, the V gene TRBV5-1; D ambiguous. Germline lookup yields CDR1 SGHRS and CDR2 YFSETQ. CDR3 length: 13 residues. V lost 0 bases and J lost 4, with 4 bases in between. CDR3 sequence reads: CASSLAATGELFF. CDR3 nucleotides: TGCGCCAGCAGCTTGGCCGCCACCGGGGAGCTGTTTTTT. Drawing the rest from reference TRBV5-1 and TRBJ2-2, the complete variable domain is KAGVTQTPRYLIKTRGQQVTLSCSPISGHRSVSWYQQTPGQGLQFLFEYFSETQRNKGNFPGRFSGRQFSNSRSEMNVSTLELGDSALYLCASSLAATGELFFGEGSRLTVL.

The chain couples TRBV6-6 to TRBJ1-5; tentatively, D is TRBD1 (5 bases). V was clipped by 4 bases and J by 9 bases, with 13 bases between them. The CDR3 is 13 amino acids. Germline V gene sequence: CDR1 MNHNY, CDR2 SVGAGI (reference sequence). This CDR3 is CASSFRIGAPQHF. CDR3 DNA: TGTGCCAGCAGTTTCAGGATAGGGGCGCCCCAGCATTTT.

The J gene is TRBJ2-7, the V gene TRBV6-1; D gene ambiguous. Germline V lookup: CDR1 MNHNS, CDR2 SASEGT. The CDR3 has 13 residues. Trimming left V 2 bases short and J 1 base short, with 6 bases between. The CDR3 DNA reads TGTGCCAGCAGTGAACAGCTTTCCTACGAGCAGTACTTC. Translation: CASSEQLSYEQYF.

Note on this clone: One junction end disagrees with the germline gene, perhaps due to a read error. The rearrangement links TRBV2 to TRBJ2-4; D not certain. The germline V gene encodes CDR1 SNHLY and CDR2 FYNNEI. There are 11 residues in the CDR3. CDR3 protein: CASSESAVPNF. CDR3 sequence (DNA): TGTGCCAGCAGTGAAAGTGCGGTTCCGAACTTC.

The J gene is TRBJ1-1, the V gene TRBV29-1; no reliable D call. The V end was cut by 6 bases, the J end by 1 base, with 9 bases between. The CDR3 is made up of 12 amino acids. Germline V gene data show CDR1 as SQVTM and CDR2 as ANQGSEA. The CDR3, as DNA: TGCAGCGTGATAAGTGGGAACACTGAAGCTTTCTTT. It codes for CSVISGNTEAFF.

This clone was detected only a few times. V and J are TRBV27 and TRBJ2-2, with 9 bases aligning to TRBD2. CDR1 and CDR2 (germline): MNHEY, SMNVEV (reference sequence). Trimming took 4 bases from V and 6 from J; bases not matched to a gene: 9. The CDR3 loop spans 16 amino acids. The CDR3 reads CASSSSGGRAPGELFF. Written as DNA, the CDR3 is TGTGCCAGCAGTTCATCCGGCGGGAGGGCCCCCGGGGAGCTGTTTTTT.

J is TRBJ2-3 and V is TRBV9; 7 positions agree with TRBD1. The V gene end was trimmed by 0 bases and the J gene end by 0 bases; junction bases not matched to a gene: 4. The germline V gene encodes CDR1 SGDLS and CDR2 YYNGEE. This CDR3 comprises 16 residues. The CDR3 here is CASSVDGTASTDTQYF. DNA of the CDR3: TGTGCCAGCAGCGTAGATGGGACAGCAAGCACAGATACGCAGTATTTT.

The V and J genes are TRBV25-1 and TRBJ2-2; D perhaps matches TRBD1 (5 bases). Trimming shortened V by 5 bases and J by 2 bases, and 6 bases separated the two germline ends. This CDR3 is built from 13 residues. Germline V gene data show CDR1 as MGHDK and CDR2 as SYGVNS. CDR3 sequence reads: CASSQGNTGELFF. The DNA for the CDR3 is TGTGCCAGCAGTCAGGGAAACACCGGGGAGCTGTTTTTT.

The chain is built from TRBV9 and TRBJ2-2, with a possible D match to TRBD1 (6 bases). Germline V gene lookup returns CDR1 SGDLS and CDR2 YYNGEE. V was shortened by 0 bases and J by 3 bases, with 6 bases between the two germline ends. The CDR3 is 14 amino acids. In DNA form, the CDR3 reads TGTGCCAGCAGCGTAGAGGGGGACACCGGGGAGCTGTTTTTT. The encoded protein is CASSVEGDTGELFF. Complete variable domain (other parts from reference TRBV9 and TRBJ2-2): DSGVTQTPKHLITATGQRVTLRCSPRSGDLSVYWYQQSLDQGLQFLIQYYNGEERAKGNILERFSAQQFPDLHSELNLSSLELGDSALYFCASSVEGDTGELFFGEGSRLTVL.

J is TRBJ1-1 and V is TRBV7-9; D is ambiguous. Germline V CDR1 and CDR2: SEHNR, FQNEAQ (reference sequence). Deletions cut 1 base from V and 6 bases from J, with 12 bases between. The CDR3 totals 14 residues. CDR3 sequence: CASSLVGSAAEAFF. As DNA, the CDR3 is TGTGCCAGCAGCTTAGTGGGGTCGGCCGCTGAAGCTTTCTTT.

The V and J genes are TRBV30 and TRBJ2-1, with 8 bases identical to TRBD1. V shed 4 bases and J 6 bases; nucleotides not matched to a gene: 8. The CDR3 has 14 amino acids. Germline V CDR1 and CDR2: GTSNPN, SVGIG (reference sequence). CDR3 bases: TGTGCCTGGACCCGGGACAGGAGACTCAATGAGCAGTTCTTC. Translation: CAWTRDRRLNEQFF.

This clone has only a few counts. CDR3 sequence (DNA): TGCGCCAGCAGCTTGACTCGCGGGGGCTCCTACAATGAGCAGTTCTTC. This gives the protein CASSLTRGGSYNEQFF. The gene calls are TRBV5-1 and TRBJ2-1; TRBD2 agrees at 7 bases. The CDR3 sequence is 16 residues long. Trimming cost V 1 base and J 0 bases; bases outside gene matches: 4. The germline V gene has CDR1 SGHRS and CDR2 YFSETQ.

The chain couples TRBV7-9 to TRBJ2-7; the D gene is possibly TRBD2 (5 bases). This CDR3 is built from 14 residues. Looked up from germline, CDR1 is SEHNR and CDR2 is FQNEAQ (reference sequence). The V gene lost 5 bases and the J gene lost 5 bases, with 16 bases spanning the gap. The CDR3 sequence: CASSAILDPNEQYF. The CDR3 DNA reads TGTGCCAGCAGCGCCATACTAGATCCCAACGAGCAGTACTTC. The complete variable domain, with remaining parts taken from reference TRBV7-9 and TRBJ2-7, reads DTGVSQNPRHKITKRGQNVTFRCDPISEHNRLYWYRQTLGQGPEFLTYFQNEAQLEKSRLLSDRFSAERPKGSFSTLEIQRTEQGDSAMYLCASSAILDPNEQYFGPGTRLTVT.

This chain uses TRBV2 with TRBJ2-5; maybe TRBD2 (6 bases). The germline gives CDR1 SNHLY, CDR2 FYNNEI. The length of the CDR3 is 14 residues. V dropped 8 bases and J dropped 5 bases, with 18 bases sitting between them. CDR3 DNA: TGTGCCAGCCCGGACTATAAAGGAACGGAGACCCAGTACTTC. This encodes CASPDYKGTETQYF.

This clone has more than one count but fewer than ten. This chain connects TRBV19 to TRBJ1-1, with 7 bases that match TRBD1. The V gene's germline CDR1 is LNHDA and CDR2 SQIVND (reference sequence). V was clipped by 3 bases and J by 4 bases; unmatched bases: 2. The CDR3 length is 13 residues. This CDR3 is CASSITGVTEAFF. In DNA form, the CDR3 reads TGTGCCAGTAGTATCACAGGGGTCACTGAAGCTTTCTTT. Based on the CDR3 plus reference TRBV19 and TRBJ1-1, the full variable domain is DGGITQSPKYLFRKEGQNVTLSCEQNLNHDAMYWYRQDPGQGLRLIYYSQIVNDFQKGDIAEGYSVSREKKESFPLTVTSAQKNPTAFYLCASSITGVTEAFFGQGTRLTVV.